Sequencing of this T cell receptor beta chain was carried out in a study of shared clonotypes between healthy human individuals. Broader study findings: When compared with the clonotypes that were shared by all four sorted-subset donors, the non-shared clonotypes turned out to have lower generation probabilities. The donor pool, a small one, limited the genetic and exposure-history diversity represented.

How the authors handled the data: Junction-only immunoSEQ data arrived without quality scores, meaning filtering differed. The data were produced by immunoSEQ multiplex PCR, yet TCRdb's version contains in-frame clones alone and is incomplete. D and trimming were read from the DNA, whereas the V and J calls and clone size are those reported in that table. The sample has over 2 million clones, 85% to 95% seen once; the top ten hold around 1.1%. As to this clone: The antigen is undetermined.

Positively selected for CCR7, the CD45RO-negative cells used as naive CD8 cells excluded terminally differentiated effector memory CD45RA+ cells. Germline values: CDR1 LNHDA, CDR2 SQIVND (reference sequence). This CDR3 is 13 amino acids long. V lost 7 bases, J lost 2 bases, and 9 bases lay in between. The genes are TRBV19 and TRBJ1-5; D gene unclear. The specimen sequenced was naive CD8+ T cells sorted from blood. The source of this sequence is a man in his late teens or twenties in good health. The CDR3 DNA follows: TGTGCCAGTACCCAGGATGGCAATCAGCCCCAGCATTTT. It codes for CASTQDGNQPQHF. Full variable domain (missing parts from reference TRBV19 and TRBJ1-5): DGGITQSPKYLFRKEGQNVTLSCEQNLNHDAMYWYRQDPGQGLRLIYYSQIVNDFQKGDIAEGYSVSREKKESFPLTVTSAQKNPTAFYLCASTQDGNQPQHFGDGTRLSIL.